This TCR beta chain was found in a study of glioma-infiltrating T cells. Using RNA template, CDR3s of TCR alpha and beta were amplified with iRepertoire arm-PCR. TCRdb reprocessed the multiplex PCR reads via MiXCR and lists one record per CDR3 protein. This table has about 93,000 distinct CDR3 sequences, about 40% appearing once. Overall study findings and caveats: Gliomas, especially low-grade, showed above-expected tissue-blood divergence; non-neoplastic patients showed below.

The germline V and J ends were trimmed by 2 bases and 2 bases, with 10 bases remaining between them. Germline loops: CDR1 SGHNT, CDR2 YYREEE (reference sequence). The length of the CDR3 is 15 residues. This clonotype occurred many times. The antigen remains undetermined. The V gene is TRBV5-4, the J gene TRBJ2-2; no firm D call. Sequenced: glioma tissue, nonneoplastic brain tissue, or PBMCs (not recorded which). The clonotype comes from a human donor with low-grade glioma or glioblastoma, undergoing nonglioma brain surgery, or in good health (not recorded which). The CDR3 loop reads CASSLFDRNTGELFF. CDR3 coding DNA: TGTGCCAGCAGCTTATTCGACCGAAACACCGGGGAGCTGTTTTTT.